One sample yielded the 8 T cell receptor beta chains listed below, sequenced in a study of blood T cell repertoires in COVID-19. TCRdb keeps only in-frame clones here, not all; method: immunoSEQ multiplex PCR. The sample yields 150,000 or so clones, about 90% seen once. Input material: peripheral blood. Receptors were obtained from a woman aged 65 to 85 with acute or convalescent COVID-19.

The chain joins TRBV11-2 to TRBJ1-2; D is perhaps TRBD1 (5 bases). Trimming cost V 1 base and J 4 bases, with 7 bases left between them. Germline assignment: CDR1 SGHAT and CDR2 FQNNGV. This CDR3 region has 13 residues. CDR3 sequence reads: CASSLGGGYGYTF. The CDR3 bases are TGTGCCAGCAGCTTAGGGGGGGGCTATGGCTACACCTTC.

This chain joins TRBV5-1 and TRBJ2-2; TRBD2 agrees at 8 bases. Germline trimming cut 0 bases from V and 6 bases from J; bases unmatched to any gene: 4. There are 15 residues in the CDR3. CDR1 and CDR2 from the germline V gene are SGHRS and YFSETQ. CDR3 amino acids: CASSLEGTSAGELFF. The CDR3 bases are TGCGCCAGCAGCTTGGAGGGGACTAGTGCCGGGGAGCTGTTTTTT. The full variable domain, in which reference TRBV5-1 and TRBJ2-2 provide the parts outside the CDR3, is KAGVTQTPRYLIKTRGQQVTLSCSPISGHRSVSWYQQTPGQGLQFLFEYFSETQRNKGNFPGRFSGRQFSNSRSEMNVSTLELGDSALYLCASSLEGTSAGELFFGEGSRLTVL.

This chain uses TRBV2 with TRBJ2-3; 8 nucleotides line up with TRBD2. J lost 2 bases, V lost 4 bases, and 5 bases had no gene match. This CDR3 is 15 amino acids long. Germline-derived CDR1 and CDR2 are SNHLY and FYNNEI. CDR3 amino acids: CASSGLAGNTDTQYF. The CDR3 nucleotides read TGTGCCAGCAGTGGGCTAGCGGGCAACACAGATACGCAGTATTTT.

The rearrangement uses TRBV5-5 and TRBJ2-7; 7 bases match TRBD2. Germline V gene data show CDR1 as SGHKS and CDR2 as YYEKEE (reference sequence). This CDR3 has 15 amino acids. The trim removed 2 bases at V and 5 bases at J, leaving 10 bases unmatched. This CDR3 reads CASSLGSSGADEQYF. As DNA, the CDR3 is TGTGCCAGCAGCTTAGGATCTAGCGGTGCGGACGAGCAGTACTTC.

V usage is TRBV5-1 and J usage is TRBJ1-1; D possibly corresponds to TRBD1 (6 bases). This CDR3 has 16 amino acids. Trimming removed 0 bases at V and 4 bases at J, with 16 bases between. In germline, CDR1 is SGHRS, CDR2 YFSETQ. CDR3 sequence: CASSLEESGRGTEAFF. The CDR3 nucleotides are TGCGCCAGCAGCTTGGAAGAATCGGGCAGGGGCACTGAAGCTTTCTTT.

The DNA of the CDR3 is TGCGCCAGCAGCGATGGTAGCGGGACAAATGAGCAGTTCTTC. Translated: CASSDGSGTNEQFF. The chain uses TRBV5-1 and TRBJ2-1; TRBD2 agrees at 8 bases. J was trimmed by 7 bases and V by 4 bases; bases with no gene match: 7. Germline values: CDR1 SGHRS, CDR2 YFSETQ. The CDR3 is 14 residues long.

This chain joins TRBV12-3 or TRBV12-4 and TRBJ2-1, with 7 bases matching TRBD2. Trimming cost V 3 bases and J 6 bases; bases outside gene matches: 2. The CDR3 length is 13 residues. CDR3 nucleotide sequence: TGTGCCAGCAGTTTCGGACTAGTCAATGAGCAGTTCTTC. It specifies CASSFGLVNEQFF.

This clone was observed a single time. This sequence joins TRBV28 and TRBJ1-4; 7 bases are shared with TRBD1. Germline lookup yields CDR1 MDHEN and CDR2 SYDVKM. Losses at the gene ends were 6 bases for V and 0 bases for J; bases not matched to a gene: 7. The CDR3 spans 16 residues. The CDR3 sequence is CASRSDREATNEKLFF. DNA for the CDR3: TGTGCCAGCAGATCCGACAGGGAGGCAACTAATGAAAAACTGTTTTTT. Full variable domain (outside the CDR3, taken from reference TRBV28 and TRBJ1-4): DVKVTQSSRYLVKRTGEKVFLECVQDMDHENMFWYRQDPGLGLRLIYFSYDVKMKEKGDIPEGYSVSREKKERFSLILESASTNQTSMYLCASRSDREATNEKLFFGSGTQLSVL.